The clone carrying this T cell receptor beta chain has a handful of counts. TCRdb fed the 5' RACE reads into MiXCR, producing one record per CDR3 protein. Of some 600,000 distinct CDR3 sequences in the sample, just over 7% are singletons; the top ten hold 1.6%. These data belong to a study of identical twins. J gave up 3 bases and V 1 base, and 4 bases lay outside the gene matches. Germline CDR1 MNHNS, CDR2 SASEGT. The CDR3 spans 16 residues. Another study also made use of these data, one on yellow fever vaccine responses in identical twins.

The sequence came from a woman aged 18-30 years in good health. The V and J genes are TRBV6-1 and TRBJ2-5, with 11 bases aligning to TRBD2. Sequencing was done on a sample of PBMCs. DNA for the CDR3: TGTGCCAGCAGTGAAGTAATAGCGGGAGGGAAAGAGACCCAGTACTTC. Residues: CASSEVIAGGKETQYF.